This T cell receptor (beta chain) originates from a study of a mutant IDH1 vaccine in newly diagnosed glioma. Across the study: With temozolomide cycles, or 4-6 weeks after radiotherapy alone, vaccination was started. Previous treatment comprised radiotherapy, temozolomide, or both, mostly both.

TCRdb's copy holds only in-frame clones and misses some; the assay was immunoSEQ multiplex PCR. The sample lists roughly 60,000 clones, roughly 84% occurring once. Regarding the study as a whole: Apparently, pseudoprogression bore no relation to changes among the top peripheral T cell clonotypes. Patients mounted vaccine-induced immune responses in almost 95% of cases.

This CDR3 comprises 13 residues. In germline, CDR1 is LNHDA, CDR2 SQIVND (reference sequence). As for time point: week 23, last vaccination. A 20-mer mutant IDH1 peptide at 300 ug was injected subcutaneously with topical imiquimod. Only one count was recorded for this clone. Its antigen remains unidentified. This material consisted of PBMCs, taken from a glioma patient whose treatment included an IDH1 peptide vaccine. J is TRBJ2-7 and V is TRBV19; TRBD1 is a possible D gene (5 bases). The closer fit of TRBJ2-5 to the DNA end suggests the J call may be wrong. The sequence derives from a man aged 25-45 years with glioma. The CDR3 nucleotides are TGTGCCAGTAGTGGTCAGGGTGGGGAGACCCAGTACTTC. As protein: CASSGQGGETQYF.